This T cell receptor beta chain was captured by sequencing in a study of T cell repertoires in cytomegalovirus infection. Study at large: CMV epitopes, recently identified HLA-C-restricted and well-studied HLA-B-restricted, were used. Public TCR beta signatures provided an indication of both CMV infection and a matching HLA type. Overall study findings and caveats: HLA-C-restricted CMV clonotypes gave the most frequent clonotype in two of eight donors. The cumulative frequency of public TCR beta families distinguished individuals who carried CMV together with the relevant HLA.

This clonotype was seen ten or more times. The antigen is undetermined. With 3 bases clipped from V and 0 bases from J, the junction kept 7 bases outside the gene matches. This CDR3 region has 16 residues. CDR1 SGHVS and CDR2 FQNEAQ come from the germline V gene. TCRdb re-analysed the reads in MiXCR, keeping a single row per CDR3 protein. The sample has roughly 860,000 distinct CDR3 sequences, about 30% seen once; the top ten hold roughly an eighth. The input for sequencing was cultured CD8+ T cells from PBMCs, taken from culture after CMV antigen stimulation. The chain uses TRBV7-8 and TRBJ2-5, with 7 bases aligning to TRBD1. The TCR originated in a human donor in good health (CMV status not recorded). Some clones in this sample may be carry-over from other donors' samples. In DNA, the CDR3 is TGTGCCAGCAGCTTTGAATCCGGGACAGACCAAGAGACCCAGTACTTC. This codes for CASSFESGTDQETQYF.